One sample yielded the 19 T cell receptor beta chains listed below, sequenced in a study of cytotoxic CD8 clonotypes in ibrutinib-treated CLL. Measured with immunoSEQ multiplex PCR; TCRdb has only the in-frame clones, and not every one. Of around 300,000 clones in the sample, roughly 85% were seen once. Sequenced material: PBMCs, taken before ibrutinib treatment. These receptors were obtained from a human donor with chronic lymphocytic leukemia.

The gene calls are TRBV5-4 and TRBJ2-3; 11 bases fit TRBD2. Germline loops: CDR1 SGHNT, CDR2 YYREEE (reference sequence). CDR3 length: 19 residues. Losses at the gene ends were 0 bases for V and 3 bases for J; bases not matched to a gene: 12. The CDR3 DNA reads TGTGCCAGCAGCTTGGAGTCCGGGATAGCGGGAGGGCCAACAGATACGCAGTATTTT. Amino acids: CASSLESGIAGGPTDTQYF. The whole variable domain, filled in from reference TRBV5-4 and TRBJ2-3, reads ETGVTQSPTHLIKTRGQQVTLRCSSQSGHNTVSWYQQALGQGPQFIFQYYREEENGRGNFPPRFSGLQFPNYSSELNVNALELDDSALYLCASSLESGIAGGPTDTQYFGPGTRLTVL.

The chain links TRBV7-9 to TRBJ2-7; perhaps TRBD1 as D (6 bases). With 5 bases removed from V and 6 bases from J, the gap between germline ends came to 20 bases. The CDR3 loop spans 15 amino acids. CDR1 and CDR2 (germline): SEHNR, FQNEAQ (reference sequence). CDR3 sequence (DNA): TGTGCCAGCAGCCCCATTTGGGGACAACTCTCCGAGCAGTACTTC. Protein: CASSPIWGQLSEQYF.

This sequence joins TRBV2 and TRBJ2-7; the match to TRBD2 covers 12 bases. Per the germline V gene, CDR1 is SNHLY and CDR2 is FYNNEI. This CDR3 spans 15 amino acids. V gave up 6 bases and J gave up 5 bases; unmatched junction bases: 8. The CDR3 bases are TGTGCCAGCAGGGTAAGACTAGCGGGAGTGGACGAGCAGTACTTC. This gives the protein CASRVRLAGVDEQYF.

This clone was found once. The rearrangement joins TRBV11-3 to TRBJ2-5; D may be TRBD1 (6 bases). Trimming took 1 base from V and 5 from J, leaving 14 bases between them. The CDR3 has 15 amino acids. The germline gives CDR1 SGHNT, CDR2 YENEEA. The CDR3: CASSLGGGERETQYF. The CDR3, as DNA: TGTGCCAGCAGCTTAGGAGGGGGTGAACGGGAGACCCAGTACTTC.

As for this clone: The same CDR3 can be traced to other DNA sequences in this sample. The J gene is TRBJ2-1, the V gene TRBV9; D is unresolved. Per the germline V gene, CDR1 is SGDLS and CDR2 is YYNGEE. Between the trimmed V and J ends, which lost 0 bases and 5 bases, there was a span of 9 bases. This CDR3 has 14 residues. In nucleotides, the CDR3 is TGTGCCAGCAGCGTAGGAGGTGGGAACAATGAGCAGTTCTTC. Protein: CASSVGGGNNEQFF.

The chain is built from TRBV11-1 and TRBJ2-3, with 11 bases aligning to TRBD2. CDR1 SGHAT and CDR2 FQDESV come from the germline V gene (reference sequence). This CDR3 spans 16 amino acids. V shed 5 bases, J shed 2 bases, and the junction held 6 bases outside the gene matches. The CDR3 DNA sequence: TGTGCCAGCAGCCCGGGACTAGCGGTCTACACAGATACGCAGTATTTT. Translated: CASSPGLAVYTDTQYF.

This chain connects TRBV27 to TRBJ1-1; 8 bases fit TRBD1. V lost 5 bases and J lost 6; bases outside the gene matches: 5. The germline CDR1 and CDR2 sequences are MNHEY and SMNVEV (reference sequence). The CDR3 consists of 13 residues. CDR3 nucleotides: TGTGCCAGCAGTCCAGGACAGGGCTCTGAAGCTTTCTTT. Translation: CASSPGQGSEAFF.

The chain combines TRBV20-1 with TRBJ2-7, with TRBD1 as a possible D gene (5 bases). Per the germline V gene, CDR1 is DFQATT and CDR2 is SNEGSKA (reference sequence). There are 11 residues in the CDR3. V lost 6 bases and J 3 bases, leaving 9 bases between the germline ends. The DNA for the CDR3 is TGCAGTGCCCCTGACAGCTACGAGCAGTACTTC. This codes for CSAPDSYEQYF.

The chain uses TRBV28 and TRBJ1-2; D perhaps matches TRBD1 (6 bases). Germline-derived CDR1 and CDR2 are MDHEN and SYDVKM. CDR3 length equals 14 residues. V gave up 3 bases and J gave up 7 bases, with 15 bases separating them. CDR3 DNA sequence: TGTGCCAGCAGTTTTTCGGGGGCGCTTCTTGGCTACACCTTC. Translation gives CASSFSGALLGYTF.

The genes are TRBV25-1 and TRBJ2-7, with 7 bases that match TRBD2. Unmatched junction bases numbered 2, after V lost 3 bases and J lost 6 bases. Germline V CDR1 and CDR2: MGHDK, SYGVNS. There are 12 residues in the CDR3. CDR3 residues: CASSETSSEQYF. CDR3 in DNA: TGTGCCAGCAGTGAGACTAGCTCCGAGCAGTACTTC.

This chain connects TRBV28 to TRBJ2-7; 8 bases map to TRBD2. V shed 7 bases, J shed 0 bases, and the junction held 2 bases outside the gene matches. The germline V gene encodes CDR1 MDHEN and CDR2 SYDVKM. The CDR3 totals 13 residues. CDR3 bases: TGTGCCAGCAACGCGGGAGGCTCCTACGAGCAGTACTTC. Its protein is CASNAGGSYEQYF.

The chain has TRBV7-2 and TRBJ2-4, with 9 bases matching TRBD1. Germline-derived CDR1 and CDR2 are SGHTA and FQGNSA. Losses at the gene ends were 5 bases for V and 5 bases for J; bases not matched to a gene: 4. The CDR3 spans 14 residues. This CDR3 reads CASSARTGENIQYF. DNA of the CDR3: TGTGCCAGCAGCGCCCGGACAGGGGAAAACATTCAGTACTTC.

This chain connects TRBV7-8 to TRBJ2-2; TRBD2 aligns across 12 bases. This CDR3 is built from 20 residues. V was pared by 1 base and J by 1 base, with 10 bases of the junction left unmatched. In germline, CDR1 is SGHVS, CDR2 FQNEAQ. This CDR3 is CASSLGHLTSGRRNTGELFF. DNA of the CDR3: TGTGCCAGCAGCTTAGGGCACTTGACTAGCGGGAGACGGAACACCGGGGAGCTGTTTTTT.

The gene calls are TRBV4-1 and TRBJ2-1; D is tentatively TRBD1 or TRBD2 (5 bases each). This CDR3 spans 16 amino acids. CDR1 is MGHRA and CDR2 is YSYEKL in the germline V gene. V was shortened by 2 bases and J by 0 bases, with 11 bases between the two germline ends. The CDR3, as DNA: TGCGCCAGCAGCCAATTGGGGACGGTCTCCTACAATGAGCAGTTCTTC. Translated, it gives CASSQLGTVSYNEQFF.

CDR3 bases: TGTGCTAGTGGTCGAGGATACGAGCAGTACTTC. It codes for CASGRGYEQYF. The chain has TRBV12-5 and TRBJ2-7; D is ambiguous. V was trimmed by 5 bases and J by 4 bases, leaving 6 bases between them. The germline gives CDR1 LGHNT, CDR2 FRNRAP. This CDR3 has 11 amino acids.

This chain uses TRBV5-1 with TRBJ2-7, with D unclear. CDR1 and CDR2 from the germline V gene are SGHRS and YFSETQ. Deletions cut 4 bases from V and 4 bases from J, with 12 bases between. This CDR3 contains 13 residues. CDR3 DNA sequence: TGCGCCAGCAGCAACCCGCCCTCGTACGAGCAGTACTTC. It translates to CASSNPPSYEQYF.

V gene TRBV19 combines with J gene TRBJ1-2; 11 nucleotides line up with TRBD1. This CDR3 is built from 16 residues. CDR1 is LNHDA, CDR2 SQIVND, per germline (reference sequence). Trimming removed 5 bases from V and 7 bases from J; junction bases left unmatched: 12. CDR3 loop: CASSPKKGQGAGGYTF. The DNA of the CDR3 is TGTGCCAGTAGTCCCAAAAAAGGACAGGGGGCTGGTGGCTACACCTTC.

The chain recombines TRBV6-1 with TRBJ2-5; D ambiguous. Germline CDR1 MNHNS, CDR2 SASEGT. V was cut by 3 bases and J by 7 bases, with 15 bases left in between. CDR3 length equals 14 residues. CDR3 sequence (DNA): TGTGCCAGCAGTGACTACCACCTATATGGGACCCAGTACTTC. Translated, it gives CASSDYHLYGTQYF.

The chain combines TRBV25-1 with TRBJ2-7; D assignment may be TRBD1 or TRBD2 (5 bases each). CDR1 is MGHDK and CDR2 is SYGVNS in the germline V gene. There are 16 residues in the CDR3. The germline V and J ends were trimmed by 5 bases and 0 bases, with 17 bases remaining between them. CDR3 amino acids: CASSNNQGPSSYEQYF. The CDR3 bases are TGTGCCAGCAGTAACAATCAGGGACCAAGCTCCTACGAGCAGTACTTC.